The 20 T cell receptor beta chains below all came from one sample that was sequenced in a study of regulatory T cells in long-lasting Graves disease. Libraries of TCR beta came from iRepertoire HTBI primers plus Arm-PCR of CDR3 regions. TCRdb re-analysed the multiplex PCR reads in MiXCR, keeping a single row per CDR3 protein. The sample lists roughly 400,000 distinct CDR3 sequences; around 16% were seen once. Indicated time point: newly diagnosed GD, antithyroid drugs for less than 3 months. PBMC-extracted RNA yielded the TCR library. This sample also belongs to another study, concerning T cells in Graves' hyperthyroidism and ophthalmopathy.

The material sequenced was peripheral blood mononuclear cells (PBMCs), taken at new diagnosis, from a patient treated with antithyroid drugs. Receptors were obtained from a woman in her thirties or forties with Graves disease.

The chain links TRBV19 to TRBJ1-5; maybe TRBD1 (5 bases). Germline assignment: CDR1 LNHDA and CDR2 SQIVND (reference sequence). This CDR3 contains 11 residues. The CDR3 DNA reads TGTGCTTCACAGGACAATCAGCCCCAGCATTTT. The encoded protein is CASQDNQPQHF.

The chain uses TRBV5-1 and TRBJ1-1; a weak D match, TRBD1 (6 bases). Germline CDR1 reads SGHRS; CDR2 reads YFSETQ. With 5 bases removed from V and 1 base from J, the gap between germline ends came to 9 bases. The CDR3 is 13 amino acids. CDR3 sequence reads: CASREGENTEAFF. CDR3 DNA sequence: TGCGCCAGCAGGGAGGGGGAGAACACTGAAGCTTTCTTT.

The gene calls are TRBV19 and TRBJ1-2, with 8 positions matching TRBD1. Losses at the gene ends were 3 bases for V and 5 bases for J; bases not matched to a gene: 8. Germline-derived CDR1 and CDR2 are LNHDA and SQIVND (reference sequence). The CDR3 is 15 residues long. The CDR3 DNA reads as TGTGCCAGTAGTATGTCAGGGGGCGCGTTTTATGGCTACACCTTC. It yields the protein CASSMSGGAFYGYTF.

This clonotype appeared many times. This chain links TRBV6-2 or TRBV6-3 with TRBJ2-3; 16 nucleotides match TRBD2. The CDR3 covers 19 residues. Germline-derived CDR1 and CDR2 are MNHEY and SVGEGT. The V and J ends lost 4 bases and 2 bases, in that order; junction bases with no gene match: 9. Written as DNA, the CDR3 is TGTGCCAGCAGTTCTGTCCCGGGACTAGCGGGAGGGGACACAGATACGCAGTATTTT. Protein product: CASSSVPGLAGGDTDTQYF.

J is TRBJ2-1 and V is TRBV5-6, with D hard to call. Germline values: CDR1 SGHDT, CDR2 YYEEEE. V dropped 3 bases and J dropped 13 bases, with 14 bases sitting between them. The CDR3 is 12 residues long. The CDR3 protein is CASSSGVRPQFF. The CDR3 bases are TGTGCCAGCAGCTCGGGTGTACGGCCCCAGTTCTTC.

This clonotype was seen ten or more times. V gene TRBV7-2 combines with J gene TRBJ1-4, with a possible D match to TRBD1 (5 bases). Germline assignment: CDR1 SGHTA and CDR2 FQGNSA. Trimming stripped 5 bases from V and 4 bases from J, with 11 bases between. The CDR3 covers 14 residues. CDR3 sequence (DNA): TGTGCCAGCAGCCTTGGGGCTCTTAATGAAAAACTGTTTTTT. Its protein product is CASSLGALNEKLFF.

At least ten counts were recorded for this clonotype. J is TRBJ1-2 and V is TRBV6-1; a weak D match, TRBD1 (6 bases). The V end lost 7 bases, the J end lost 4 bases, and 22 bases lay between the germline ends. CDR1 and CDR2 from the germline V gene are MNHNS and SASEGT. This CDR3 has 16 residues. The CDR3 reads CASTRGASTGGYGYTF. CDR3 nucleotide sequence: TGTGCCAGCACCCGGGGGGCTTCCACGGGAGGCTATGGCTACACCTTC.

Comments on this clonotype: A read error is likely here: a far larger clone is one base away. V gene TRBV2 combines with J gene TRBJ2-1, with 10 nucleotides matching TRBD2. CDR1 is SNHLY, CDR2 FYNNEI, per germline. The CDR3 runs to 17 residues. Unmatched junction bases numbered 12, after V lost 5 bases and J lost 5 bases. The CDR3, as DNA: TGTGCCAGCAGTTTATTGCTTAGCGGGAGGAGGAACAATGAGCAGTTCTTC. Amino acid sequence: CASSLLLSGRRNNEQFF.

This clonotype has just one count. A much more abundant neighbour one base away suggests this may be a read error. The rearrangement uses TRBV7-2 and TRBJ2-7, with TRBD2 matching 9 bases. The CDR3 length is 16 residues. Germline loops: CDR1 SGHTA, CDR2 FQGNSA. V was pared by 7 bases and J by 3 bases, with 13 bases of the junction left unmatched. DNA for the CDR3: TGTGCCAGCAACTCGATAGCGGGAGACCCCCTCTACGAGCAGTACTTC. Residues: CASNSIAGDPLYEQYF.

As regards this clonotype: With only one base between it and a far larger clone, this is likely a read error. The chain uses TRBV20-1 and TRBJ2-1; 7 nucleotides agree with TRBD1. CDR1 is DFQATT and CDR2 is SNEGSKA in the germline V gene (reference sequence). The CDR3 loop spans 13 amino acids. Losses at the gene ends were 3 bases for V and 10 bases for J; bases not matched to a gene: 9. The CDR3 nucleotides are TGCAGTGCTAGGACAGGGAGTTTCTACGAGCAGTTCTTC. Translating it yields CSARTGSFYEQFF.

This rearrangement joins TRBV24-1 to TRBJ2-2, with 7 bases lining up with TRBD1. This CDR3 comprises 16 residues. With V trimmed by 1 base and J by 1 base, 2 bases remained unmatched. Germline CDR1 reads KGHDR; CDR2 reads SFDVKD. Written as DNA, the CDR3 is TGTGCCACCAGTGATTTAGGGACAGAGAACACCGGGGAGCTGTTTTTT. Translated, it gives CATSDLGTENTGELFF.

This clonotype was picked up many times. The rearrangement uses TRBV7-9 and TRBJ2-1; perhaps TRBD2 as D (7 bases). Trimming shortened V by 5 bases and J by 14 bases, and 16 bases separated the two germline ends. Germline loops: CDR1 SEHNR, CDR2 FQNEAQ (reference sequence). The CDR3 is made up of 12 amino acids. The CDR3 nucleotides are TGTGCCAGCAGCCAAGGGGGGGGGATTGAGTTCTTC. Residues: CASSQGGGIEFF. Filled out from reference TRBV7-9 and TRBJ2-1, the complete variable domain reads DTGVSQNPRHKITKRGQNVTFRCDPISEHNRLYWYRQTLGQGPEFLTYFQNEAQLEKSRLLSDRFSAERPKGSFSTLEIQRTEQGDSAMYLCASSQGGGIEFFGPGTRLTVL.

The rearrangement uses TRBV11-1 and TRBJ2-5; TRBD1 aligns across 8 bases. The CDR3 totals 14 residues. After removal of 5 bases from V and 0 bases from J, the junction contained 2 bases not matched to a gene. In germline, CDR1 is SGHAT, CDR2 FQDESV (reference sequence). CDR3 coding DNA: TGTGCCAGCAGCACGGACAGGGACCAAGAGACCCAGTACTTC. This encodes CASSTDRDQETQYF.

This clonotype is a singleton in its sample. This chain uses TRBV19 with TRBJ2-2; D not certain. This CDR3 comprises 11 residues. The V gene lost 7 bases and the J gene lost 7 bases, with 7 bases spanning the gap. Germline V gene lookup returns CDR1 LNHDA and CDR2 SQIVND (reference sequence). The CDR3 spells CASTGNGELFF. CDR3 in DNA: TGTGCCAGTACAGGTAACGGGGAGCTGTTTTTT.

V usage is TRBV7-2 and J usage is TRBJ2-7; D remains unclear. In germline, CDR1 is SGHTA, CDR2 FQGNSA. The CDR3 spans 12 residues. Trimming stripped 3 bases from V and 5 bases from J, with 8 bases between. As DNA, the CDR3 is TGTGCCAGCAGCTTTGGCTTGGACGAGCAGTACTTC. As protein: CASSFGLDEQYF.

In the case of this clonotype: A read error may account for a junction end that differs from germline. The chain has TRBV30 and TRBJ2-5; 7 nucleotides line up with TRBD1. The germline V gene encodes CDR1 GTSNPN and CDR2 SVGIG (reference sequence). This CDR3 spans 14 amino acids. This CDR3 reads CAWNRAGTEETQCF. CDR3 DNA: TGTGCCTGGAACCGAGCCGGGACAGAGGAGACCCAGTGCTTC.

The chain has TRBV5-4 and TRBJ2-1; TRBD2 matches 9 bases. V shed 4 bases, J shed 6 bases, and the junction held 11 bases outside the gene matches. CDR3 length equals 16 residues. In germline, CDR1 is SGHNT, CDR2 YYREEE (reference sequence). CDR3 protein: CASSPLSGRPSNEQFF. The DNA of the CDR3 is TGTGCCAGCAGCCCCCTTAGCGGGAGACCGTCCAATGAGCAGTTCTTC.

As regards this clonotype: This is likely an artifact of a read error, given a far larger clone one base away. CDR3 region: CVSENRAEGNEQFF. Written as DNA, the CDR3 is TGTGTCAGCGAGAACAGGGCCGAAGGCAATGAGCAGTTCTTC. V usage is TRBV2 and J usage is TRBJ2-5, with a weak D call TRBD1 (6 bases). The DNA end is a closer match to TRBJ2-1, so the J assignment may be wrong. The CDR3 spans 14 residues. Per germline, CDR1 SNHLY and CDR2 FYNNEI.

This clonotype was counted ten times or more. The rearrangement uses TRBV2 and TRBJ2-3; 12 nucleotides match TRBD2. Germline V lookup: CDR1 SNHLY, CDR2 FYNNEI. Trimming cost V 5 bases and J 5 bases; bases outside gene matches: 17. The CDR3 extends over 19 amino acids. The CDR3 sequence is CASSRPQGRLAGERDTQYF. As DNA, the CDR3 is TGTGCCAGCAGTCGGCCCCAGGGTCGACTAGCGGGAGAGAGAGATACGCAGTATTTT. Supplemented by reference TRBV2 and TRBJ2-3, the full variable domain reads EPEVTQTPSHQVTQMGQEVILRCVPISNHLYFYWYRQILGQKVEFLVSFYNNEISEKSEIFDDQFSVERPDGSNFTLKIRSTKLEDSAMYFCASSRPQGRLAGERDTQYFGPGTRLTVL.

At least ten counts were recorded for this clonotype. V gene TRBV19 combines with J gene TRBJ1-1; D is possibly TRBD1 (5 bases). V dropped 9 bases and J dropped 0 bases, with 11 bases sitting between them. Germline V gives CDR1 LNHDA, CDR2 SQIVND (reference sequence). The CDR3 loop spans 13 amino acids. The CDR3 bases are TGTGCCAGCGGGGCATCGGTGAACACTGAAGCTTTCTTT. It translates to CASGASVNTEAFF.